The next 5 T cell receptor beta chains were all read from a single sample in a study of T cell changes during pregnancy in multiple sclerosis. Data came from immunoSEQ multiplex PCR; TCRdb stores just in-frame clones and leaves some out. The sample has 40,000 to 50,000 clones, approximately 93% seen once. This specimen consisted of CD4+ T cells from peripheral blood mononuclear cells, obtained in the third trimester of pregnancy. All receptors come from a female donor with multiple sclerosis, enrolled in a pregnancy study.

This clone was picked up one time. The J gene is TRBJ2-7, the V gene TRBV30, with a possible D match to TRBD2 (6 bases). There are 12 residues in the CDR3. The germline V and J ends were trimmed by 5 bases and 7 bases, with 15 bases remaining between them. Germline CDR1 reads GTSNPN; CDR2 reads SVGIG (reference sequence). CDR3 DNA sequence: TGTGCCTGGGGACGGCCTGGGAGGGAGCAGTACTTC. It is translated as CAWGRPGREQYF.

The genes are TRBV4-2 and TRBJ2-3, with 8 bases identical to TRBD2. The CDR3 is made up of 18 amino acids. V was pared by 0 bases and J by 4 bases, with 12 bases of the junction left unmatched. The germline gives CDR1 LGHNA, CDR2 YNFKEQ. Here the CDR3 reads CASSQDLYQAGGADTQYF. DNA for the CDR3: TGTGCCAGCAGCCAAGATCTGTATCAGGCGGGAGGTGCAGATACGCAGTATTTT.

This rearrangement joins TRBV7-9 to TRBJ1-1; TRBD1 matches at 7 bases. Per germline, CDR1 SEHNR and CDR2 FQNEAQ (reference sequence). Trimming removed 5 bases from V and 6 bases from J; junction bases left unmatched: 18. This CDR3 contains 17 residues. This CDR3 is CASSPFPVSRGIPEAFF. DNA for the CDR3: TGTGCCAGCAGCCCCTTCCCGGTTTCCAGGGGGATTCCTGAAGCTTTCTTT.

The CDR3 nucleotides read TGTGCCAGCAGTTTGGTCGGTACTGAAGCTTTCTTT. This gives the protein CASSLVGTEAFF. The V call is TRBV28, the J call TRBJ1-1; D is uncertain. V gave up 3 bases and J gave up 5 bases, with 7 bases separating them. CDR1 MDHEN and CDR2 SYDVKM come from the germline V gene. The CDR3 covers 12 residues.

V usage is TRBV10-3 and J usage is TRBJ2-2, with D unclear. From germline, CDR1 is ENHRY and CDR2 SYGVKD. The germline V and J ends were trimmed by 1 base and 1 base, with 7 bases remaining between them. The CDR3 covers 15 residues. The CDR3 protein is CAISEFVGNTGELFF. The CDR3 DNA is TGTGCCATCAGTGAGTTCGTCGGGAACACCGGGGAGCTGTTTTTT.